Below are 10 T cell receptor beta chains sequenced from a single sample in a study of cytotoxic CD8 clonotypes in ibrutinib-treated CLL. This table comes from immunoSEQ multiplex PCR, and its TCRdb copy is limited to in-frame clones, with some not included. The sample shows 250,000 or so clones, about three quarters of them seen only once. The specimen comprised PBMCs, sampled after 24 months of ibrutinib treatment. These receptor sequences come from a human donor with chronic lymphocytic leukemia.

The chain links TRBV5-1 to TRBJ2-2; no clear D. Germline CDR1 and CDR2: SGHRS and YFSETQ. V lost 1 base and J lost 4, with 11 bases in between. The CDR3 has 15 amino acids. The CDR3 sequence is CASSLNRPATGELFF. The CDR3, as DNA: TGCGCCAGCAGCTTGAACAGACCCGCCACCGGGGAGCTGTTTTTT.

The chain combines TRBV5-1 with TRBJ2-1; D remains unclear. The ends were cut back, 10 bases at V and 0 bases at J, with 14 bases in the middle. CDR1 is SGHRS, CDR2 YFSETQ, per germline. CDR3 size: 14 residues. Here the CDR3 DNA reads TGCGCCTGCTCTCAGAGTAACTCCTACAATGAGCAGTTCTTC. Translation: CACSQSNSYNEQFF.

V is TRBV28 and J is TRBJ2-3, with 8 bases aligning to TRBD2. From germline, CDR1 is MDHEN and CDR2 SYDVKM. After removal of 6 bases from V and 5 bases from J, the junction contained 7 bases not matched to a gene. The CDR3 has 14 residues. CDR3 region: CASRNSGKGDTQYF. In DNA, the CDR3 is TGTGCCAGCAGGAATAGCGGGAAAGGAGATACGCAGTATTTT.

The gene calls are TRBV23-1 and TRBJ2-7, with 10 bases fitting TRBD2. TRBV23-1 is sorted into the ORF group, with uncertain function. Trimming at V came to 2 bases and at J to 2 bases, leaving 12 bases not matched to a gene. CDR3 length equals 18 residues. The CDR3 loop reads CASSQPKPPGLAPYEQYF. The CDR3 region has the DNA TGCGCCAGCAGTCAACCGAAACCTCCGGGACTAGCGCCCTACGAGCAGTACTTC.

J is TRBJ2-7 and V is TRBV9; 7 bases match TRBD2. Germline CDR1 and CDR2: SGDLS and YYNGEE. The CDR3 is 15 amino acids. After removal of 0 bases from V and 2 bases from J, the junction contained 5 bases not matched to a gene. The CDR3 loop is CASSVASGQPYEQYF. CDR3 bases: TGTGCCAGCAGCGTAGCTAGCGGTCAGCCCTACGAGCAGTACTTC.

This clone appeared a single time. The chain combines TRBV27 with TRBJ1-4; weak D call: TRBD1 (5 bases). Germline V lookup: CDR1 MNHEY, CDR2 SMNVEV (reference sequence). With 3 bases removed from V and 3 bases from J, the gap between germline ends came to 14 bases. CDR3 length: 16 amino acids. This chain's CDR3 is CASSFSRGSPNEKLFF. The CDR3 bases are TGTGCCAGCAGTTTTTCGCGGGGGTCCCCTAATGAAAAACTGTTTTTT.

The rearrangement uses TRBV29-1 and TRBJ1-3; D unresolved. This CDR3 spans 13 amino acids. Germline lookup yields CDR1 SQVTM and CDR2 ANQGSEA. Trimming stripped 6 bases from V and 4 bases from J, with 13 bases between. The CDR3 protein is CSVTKVAGNTIYF. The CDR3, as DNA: TGCAGCGTCACCAAGGTAGCCGGAAACACCATATATTTT.

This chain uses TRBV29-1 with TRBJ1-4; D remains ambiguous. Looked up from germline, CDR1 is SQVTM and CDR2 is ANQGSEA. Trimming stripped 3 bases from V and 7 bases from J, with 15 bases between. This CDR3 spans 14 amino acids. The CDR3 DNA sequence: TGCAGCGTTGAGCTGCCTCTATTGGGTGAAAAACTGTTTTTT. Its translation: CSVELPLLGEKLFF.

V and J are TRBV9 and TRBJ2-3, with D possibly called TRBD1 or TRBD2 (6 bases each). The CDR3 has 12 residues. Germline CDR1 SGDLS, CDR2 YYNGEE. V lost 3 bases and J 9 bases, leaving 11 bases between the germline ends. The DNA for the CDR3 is TGTGCCAGCAGCGCCAGGGGAGGAACGCAGTATTTT. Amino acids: CASSARGGTQYF.

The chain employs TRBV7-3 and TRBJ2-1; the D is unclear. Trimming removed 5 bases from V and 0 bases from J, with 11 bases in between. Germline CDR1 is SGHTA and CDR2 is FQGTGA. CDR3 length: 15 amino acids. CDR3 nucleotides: TGTGCCAGCAGCGCTCCTAGGACCTCCTACAATGAGCAGTTCTTC. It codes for CASSAPRTSYNEQFF.